This T cell receptor beta chain was sequenced in a study of shared clonotypes between healthy human individuals. This CDR3 has 17 residues. The V end lost 0 bases, the J end lost 4 bases, and 16 bases lay between the germline ends. Germline V gene data show CDR1 as ENHRY and CDR2 as SYGVKD. Produced via immunoSEQ multiplex PCR; TCRdb's table is partial and in-frame only. This table has about 2.4 million clones, 80% to 95% appearing once. The sequenced material came from naive CD4+ T cells from PBMCs. Subset reported: CD45RA+ positively selected. V usage is TRBV10-3 and J usage is TRBJ2-1; D remains unclear. The TCR originated in a man aged 18 to 29 in good health. Some clones in this sample may be carry-over from other donors' samples. CDR3 loop: CAISESKGSRSYNEQFF. The CDR3 DNA reads TGTGCCATCAGTGAGTCGAAAGGTTCCCGCTCATACAATGAGCAGTTCTTC.